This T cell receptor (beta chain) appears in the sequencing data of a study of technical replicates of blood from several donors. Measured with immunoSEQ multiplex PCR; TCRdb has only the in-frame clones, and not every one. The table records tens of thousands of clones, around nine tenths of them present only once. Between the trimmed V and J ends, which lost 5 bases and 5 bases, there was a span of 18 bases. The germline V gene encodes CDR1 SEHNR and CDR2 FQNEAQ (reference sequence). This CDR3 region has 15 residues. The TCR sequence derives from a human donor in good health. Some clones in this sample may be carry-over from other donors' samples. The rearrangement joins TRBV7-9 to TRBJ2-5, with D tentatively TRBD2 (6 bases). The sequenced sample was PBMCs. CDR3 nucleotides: TGTGCCAGCAGCCTAGGGGTTGGCCTAGCGGAGACCCAGTACTTC. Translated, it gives CASSLGVGLAETQYF.